A single sample is the source of the 21 T cell receptor beta chains below, sequenced in a study of cytomegalovirus exposure and HLA in healthy donors. 60 Vbeta and 13 Jbeta primers were used in PCR. The assay was immunoSEQ multiplex PCR, and TCRdb's table has in-frame clones only and misses some. The sample has almost 200,000 clones, around 81% seen once; the top ten hold under 2%. Sample: PBMCs. The receptors here all came from a man aged 25-40 years in good health and CMV-seronegative.

This clone was seen at least ten times. The chain uses TRBV6-1 and TRBJ1-5, with D maybe TRBD1 (5 bases). The V gene lost 3 bases and the J gene lost 11 bases, with 11 bases spanning the gap. Germline V lookup: CDR1 MNHNS, CDR2 SASEGT. The CDR3 sequence is 12 residues long. The CDR3 DNA reads as TGTGCCAGCAGTGACAGGGAAACGTCCCAGCATTTT. Translating gives CASSDRETSQHF.

This clone was seen a few times. This rearrangement joins TRBV29-1 to TRBJ1-4, with D maybe TRBD1 (5 bases). The CDR3 covers 12 residues. The V gene's germline CDR1 is SQVTM and CDR2 ANQGSEA. Trimming took 4 bases from V and 10 from J, leaving 13 bases between them. CDR3 protein: CSVAGREGKLFF. The CDR3 DNA is TGCAGCGTTGCAGGGAGGGAGGGAAAACTGTTTTTT.

This clone was seen only a few times. The rearrangement joins TRBV6-6 to TRBJ2-1; D call uncertain. This CDR3 has 14 residues. Germline V CDR1 and CDR2: MNHNY, SVGAGI (reference sequence). Trimming stripped 1 base from V and 2 bases from J, with 6 bases between. The CDR3 reads CASSYLGPYNEQFF. The CDR3 region has the DNA TGTGCCAGCAGTTACTTGGGCCCCTACAATGAGCAGTTCTTC.

Here the CDR3 reads CASSVRDTASDEQYF. The DNA for the CDR3 is TGTGCCAGCAGTGTCCGGGACACGGCTTCAGACGAGCAGTACTTC. This chain connects TRBV25-1 to TRBJ2-5, with D possibly TRBD1 on 6 matching bases. TRBJ2-7 explains the end of the DNA better; the J call may be wrong. CDR1 and CDR2 (germline): MGHDK, SYGVNS. The length of the CDR3 is 15 residues.

V gene TRBV14 combines with J gene TRBJ2-7; 10 positions agree with TRBD1. In germline, CDR1 is SGHDN, CDR2 FVKESK. Trimming took 1 base from V and 3 from J; bases not matched to a gene: 9. The CDR3 spans 17 residues. CDR3 protein: CASSQGDRGAANYEQYF. In nucleotides, the CDR3 is TGTGCCAGCAGCCAAGGGGACAGGGGAGCGGCTAACTACGAGCAGTACTTC.

The CDR3, as DNA: TGTGCCAGCAGCTCCGGGACTAGCGGGAGTATCTCCTACAATGAGCAGTTCTTC. Its translation is CASSSGTSGSISYNEQFF. V gene TRBV7-9 combines with J gene TRBJ2-1, with 14 bases identical to TRBD2. V trimming: 4 bases; J trimming: 0 bases; junction bases outside the gene matches: 5. Per the germline V gene, CDR1 is SEHNR and CDR2 is FQNEAQ (reference sequence). The CDR3 covers 18 residues.

This rearrangement joins TRBV28 to TRBJ1-4, with D maybe TRBD1 (6 bases). The CDR3 is 13 amino acids. The germline V gene encodes CDR1 MDHEN and CDR2 SYDVKM. Trimming shortened V by 9 bases and J by 6 bases, and 14 bases separated the two germline ends. The CDR3 loop reads CASTQGRDEKLFF. CDR3 DNA sequence: TGTGCCAGTACCCAGGGGCGAGATGAAAAACTGTTTTTT.

This chain joins TRBV30 and TRBJ2-2, with unresolved D. V was trimmed by 6 bases and J by 1 base, leaving 6 bases between them. The CDR3 has 12 amino acids. Germline V gene sequence: CDR1 GTSNPN, CDR2 SVGIG (reference sequence). CDR3 in amino acids: CACDLNTGELFF. CDR3 sequence (DNA): TGTGCCTGCGACTTGAACACCGGGGAGCTGTTTTTT.

The V gene is TRBV29-1, the J gene TRBJ1-1; D might be TRBD1 (5 bases). This CDR3 comprises 13 residues. V was trimmed by 3 bases and J by 2 bases, leaving 10 bases between them. Germline V gene sequence: CDR1 SQVTM, CDR2 ANQGSEA. The chain's CDR3 is CSVDPQGNTEAFF. The CDR3 DNA follows: TGCAGCGTTGATCCCCAGGGAAACACTGAAGCTTTCTTT.

The chain carries TRBV28 and TRBJ2-5; D perhaps matches TRBD1 (6 bases). The CDR3 is 14 residues long. V gave up 1 base and J gave up 5 bases, with 11 bases separating them. The germline CDR1 and CDR2 sequences are MDHEN and SYDVKM. The CDR3 nucleotides read TGTGCCAGCAGTTTATCAGGGGCCTGGGAGACCCAGTACTTC. It is translated as CASSLSGAWETQYF.

The gene calls are TRBV27 and TRBJ2-7; 7 nucleotides line up with TRBD2. From germline, CDR1 is MNHEY and CDR2 SMNVEV (reference sequence). The CDR3 loop spans 14 amino acids. The V and J ends lost 0 bases and 1 base, in that order; junction bases with no gene match: 0. CDR3 in DNA: TGTGCCAGCAGTTTATCACTAGCGTCCTACGAGCAGTACTTC. It translates to CASSLSLASYEQYF.

The rearrangement joins TRBV19 to TRBJ1-5, with D perhaps matching TRBD1 (6 bases). Germline V gene lookup returns CDR1 LNHDA and CDR2 SQIVND (reference sequence). The CDR3 contains 17 residues. Between the trimmed V and J ends, which lost 4 bases and 1 base, there was a span of 17 bases. The CDR3 DNA reads TGTGCCAGTAGTAAGGGAGATACAGGGTTAAGCAATCAGCCCCAGCATTTT. It is translated as CASSKGDTGLSNQPQHF. The full variable domain, completed using reference TRBV19 and TRBJ1-5, is DGGITQSPKYLFRKEGQNVTLSCEQNLNHDAMYWYRQDPGQGLRLIYYSQIVNDFQKGDIAEGYSVSREKKESFPLTVTSAQKNPTAFYLCASSKGDTGLSNQPQHFGDGTRLSIL.

This rearrangement joins TRBV7-9 to TRBJ2-7, with unresolved D. V gave up 1 base and J gave up 4 bases, with 8 bases separating them. Germline assignment: CDR1 SEHNR and CDR2 FQNEAQ (reference sequence). The CDR3 runs to 13 residues. The CDR3: CASSLVFPYEQYF. CDR3 in DNA: TGTGCCAGCAGCTTAGTATTTCCGTACGAGCAGTACTTC.

The chain combines TRBV5-5 with TRBJ2-7; the match to TRBD2 covers 11 bases. CDR3 length: 14 amino acids. The V gene end was trimmed by 3 bases and the J gene end by 7 bases; junction bases not matched to a gene: 6. The germline CDR1 and CDR2 sequences are SGHKS and YYEKEE (reference sequence). The CDR3 here is CASSSLAGVGEQYF. CDR3 DNA: TGTGCCAGCAGCTCACTAGCGGGAGTGGGTGAGCAGTACTTC. The entire variable domain, with the rest obtained from reference TRBV5-5 and TRBJ2-7, is as follows: DAGVTQSPTHLIKTRGQQVTLRCSPISGHKSVSWYQQVLGQGPQFIFQYYEKEERGRGNFPDRFSARQFPNYSSELNVNALLLGDSALYLCASSSLAGVGEQYFGPGTRLTVT.

This chain connects TRBV7-3 to TRBJ2-3; 8 nucleotides line up with TRBD2. Germline loops: CDR1 SGHTA, CDR2 FQGTGA. V lost 2 bases to trimming and J lost 5 bases; unmatched junction nucleotides: 9. The CDR3 extends over 16 amino acids. CDR3 sequence reads: CASSLGSGMMGDTQYF. In DNA form, the CDR3 reads TGTGCCAGCAGCTTAGGTAGCGGGATGATGGGAGATACGCAGTATTTT.

This chain connects TRBV7-9 to TRBJ1-4; TRBD1 agrees at 7 bases. The CDR3 is 16 residues long. J lost 0 bases, V lost 5 bases, and 6 bases had no gene match. The V gene's germline CDR1 is SEHNR and CDR2 FQNEAQ (reference sequence). CDR3 loop: CASSIKTGATNEKLFF. For the CDR3, the DNA is TGTGCCAGCAGCATAAAAACAGGGGCAACTAATGAAAAACTGTTTTTT.

This chain joins TRBV5-1 and TRBJ1-2, with 9 bases lining up with TRBD1. The J segment lost 3 bases and the V segment lost 4 bases, leaving 7 bases of the junction unmatched. The CDR3 totals 15 residues. Looked up from germline, CDR1 is SGHRS and CDR2 is YFSETQ. For the CDR3, the DNA is TGCGCCAGCAGCAGGGGGGGACAGGGTGACTATGGCTACACCTTC. It yields the protein CASSRGGQGDYGYTF.

This clone was detected a few times. This chain links TRBV5-1 with TRBJ1-2; 8 nucleotides align to TRBD1. Per germline, CDR1 SGHRS and CDR2 YFSETQ. The CDR3 contains 14 residues. Unmatched junction bases numbered 5, after V lost 0 bases and J lost 7 bases. The CDR3 DNA follows: TGCGCCAGCAGCTTGGGTTCAGGGGGCGGTGGCTACACCTTC. Translated, it gives CASSLGSGGGGYTF.

The J gene is TRBJ2-4, the V gene TRBV5-1; no clear D gene. CDR3 length equals 15 residues. Trimming cost V 0 bases and J 3 bases, with 10 bases left between them. Germline loops: CDR1 SGHRS, CDR2 YFSETQ. The CDR3 reads CASSLEQTGKNIQYF. Written as DNA, the CDR3 is TGCGCCAGCAGCTTGGAACAAACGGGCAAAAACATTCAGTACTTC.

As to this clone: A junction end diverges from the germline sequence, so it may reflect a read error. V gene TRBV7-7 combines with J gene TRBJ2-1; 9 nucleotides agree with TRBD2. Germline loops: CDR1 SSHAT, CDR2 FNYEAQ (reference sequence). This CDR3 is 15 amino acids long. In nucleotides, the CDR3 is TGTGCTAGCAGCTTAGCGGGAGAGTCCTACAATGAGCAGTTCTTC. Encoded protein: CASSLAGESYNEQFF.

The CDR3 is CASSLGTSGSSEQYF. For the CDR3, the DNA is TGTGCCAGCAGTTTGGGGACTAGCGGGAGTAGCGAGCAGTACTTC. The chain uses TRBV28 and TRBJ2-7; 14 bases are a match to TRBD2. Germline CDR1 is MDHEN and CDR2 is SYDVKM. This CDR3 is 15 amino acids long. J was trimmed by 6 bases and V by 3 bases; bases with no gene match: 4.